The present T cell receptor (beta chain) was sequenced within a study of patients and donors after allogeneic stem cell transplantation (dated by TCRdb to about 2020). This clonotype was seen a few times. What antigen it recognizes has not been identified. No much larger clone exists at a distance of one base, and base qualities are not known. Library preparation was by RT-PCR. Data came from a NextSeq 550. TCRdb reprocessing: public reads trimmed at Q25 with fastp, clones called with MiXCR, in-frame beta chains kept. Rows matching on CDR3 protein sequence are summarized as one entry with the most common DNA and genes. The sample includes approximately 90,000 distinct CDR3 sequences, with approximately 5.2% observed a single time. The ten largest account for less than 3% of the sample. The CDR3 starts with the cysteine, ends with the phenylalanine, and has 16 residues. Only the CDR3 portion is preserved as DNA: 48 bases, with reading frame beginning at the first base. Unmatched junction bases come to 4, with V trimmed by 3 bases and J by 3 bases. The germline V gene (reference sequence) specifies WNHNN as CDR1 and SYGVQD as CDR2.

This TCR derives from a human donor who was either an allogeneic HSCT recipient or a stem cell or donor lymphocyte infusion donor (not recorded which). It is not recorded whose cells these are; they may come from a transplant donor. Specimen: blood, either unsorted or a sorted T cell fraction (not recorded which). Rearrangement joined TRBV10-1 to TRBJ2-3; 12 central nucleotides agree with TRBD2. The sequenced DNA is TGCGCCAGCAGTGATTTGACTAGCGGGGGAACAGATACGCAGTATTTT. It specifies CASSDLTSGGTDTQYF.